These 11 T cell receptor beta chains share one sample of origin, sequenced in a study of radiation and T cells in renal cell carcinoma. Time point indicated: blood 4 weeks post-SBRT, at nephrectomy. Stated treatment: 15 Gy SBRT to primary tumor, nephrectomy 4 weeks later. Libraries were prepared by immunoSEQ multiplex PCR; TCRdb keeps only in-frame clonotypes and omits some of them. The sample lists 75,000 to 90,000 clones, roughly nine tenths seen once, with 4.5% to 7% in the top ten. Material: blood, obtained from a patient whose treatment included radiotherapy and nephrectomy. Receptors were obtained from a woman in her seventies with renal cell carcinoma.

The chain has TRBV4-3 and TRBJ2-5; 14 bases line up with TRBD2. This CDR3 region has 15 residues. CDR1 LGHNA and CDR2 YSLEER come from the germline V gene. V lost 1 base, J lost 5 bases, and 0 bases stayed unmatched. CDR3 region: CASSQGLAGGETQYF. The CDR3 DNA is TGCGCCAGCAGCCAAGGACTAGCGGGGGGGGAGACCCAGTACTTC.

This clone turned up a few times. The rearrangement links TRBV5-6 to TRBJ1-5; D remains unclear. Per the germline V gene, CDR1 is SGHDT and CDR2 is YYEEEE. V lost 4 bases, J lost 7 bases, and 15 bases lay in between. The CDR3 has 14 amino acids. The CDR3, as DNA: TGTGCCAGCAGCCATGGACTAGGTGGACAGCCCCAGCATTTT. Protein product: CASSHGLGGQPQHF.

This chain joins TRBV23-1 and TRBJ1-5, with 7 bases lining up with TRBD1. TRBV23-1 is filed as an ORF, its function uncertain. There are 17 residues in the CDR3. Trimming at V came to 1 base and at J to 5 bases, leaving 11 bases not matched to a gene. The CDR3 DNA follows: TGCGCCAGCAGTCAATTAAAGCCGGGACAGCCTTATCAGCCCCAGCATTTT. This sequence encodes CASSQLKPGQPYQPQHF.

The chain recombines TRBV10-1 with TRBJ2-7; 9 positions agree with TRBD2. This CDR3 is built from 15 residues. CDR1 and CDR2 (germline): WNHNN, SYGVQD (reference sequence). The trim removed 4 bases at V and 1 base at J, leaving 5 bases unmatched. The CDR3 bases are TGCGCCAGCAGTGTGTGGCTAGCGGGGTCCTACGAGCAGTACTTC. It is translated as CASSVWLAGSYEQYF.

Only a few counts were recorded for this clone. The V call is TRBV30, the J call TRBJ1-1, with D maybe TRBD1 (5 bases). Per the germline V gene, CDR1 is GTSNPN and CDR2 is SVGIG (reference sequence). The CDR3 totals 14 residues. Between the trimmed V and J ends, which lost 5 bases and 0 bases, there was a span of 13 bases. The CDR3 region is CAWYLRGLNTEAFF. The CDR3 bases are TGTGCCTGGTACTTGAGGGGATTGAACACTGAAGCTTTCTTT.

The chain couples TRBV28 to TRBJ2-5; D uncertain. V dropped 3 bases and J dropped 4 bases, with 3 bases sitting between them. The CDR3 spans 11 residues. Germline V CDR1 and CDR2: MDHEN, SYDVKM. CDR3 coding DNA: TGTGCCAGCAGTTTCCGAGAGACCCAGTACTTC. This sequence encodes CASSFRETQYF.

This sequence joins TRBV28 and TRBJ1-1, with TRBD1 as a possible D gene (6 bases). CDR3 length: 13 amino acids. V was pared by 3 bases and J by 6 bases, with 11 bases between. Germline CDR1 reads MDHEN; CDR2 reads SYDVKM. CDR3 region: CASSLGTPPEAFF. CDR3 in DNA: TGTGCCAGCAGTTTGGGGACACCGCCTGAAGCTTTCTTT.

The rearrangement links TRBV30 to TRBJ2-7; 10 positions agree with TRBD1. Per the germline V gene, CDR1 is GTSNPN and CDR2 is SVGIG (reference sequence). V was clipped by 2 bases and J by 6 bases; unmatched bases: 4. There are 13 residues in the CDR3. CDR3 DNA: TGTGCCTGGAGTCGGGACAGGGGACGCGAGCAGTACTTC. Its translation is CAWSRDRGREQYF.

This sequence joins TRBV2 and TRBJ1-3, with 7 positions matching TRBD1. Germline V gene lookup returns CDR1 SNHLY and CDR2 FYNNEI. The CDR3 runs 13 residues. The trim removed 6 bases at V and 4 bases at J, leaving 3 bases unmatched. Here the CDR3 DNA reads TGTGCCAGCAGGGAGGGACAGGGAAACACCATATATTTT. The encoded protein is CASREGQGNTIYF.

V is TRBV6-5 and J is TRBJ2-5; 8 bases agree with TRBD2. Trimming removed 6 bases from V and 7 bases from J; junction bases left unmatched: 10. The germline V gene has CDR1 MNHEY and CDR2 SVGAGI. The CDR3 loop spans 14 amino acids. The DNA of the CDR3 is TGTGCCAGCAGCCTTCGGGGGGGCCTTGGGACCCAGTACTTC. It is translated as CASSLRGGLGTQYF.

V usage is TRBV15 and J usage is TRBJ1-5; weak D call: TRBD1 (5 bases). Germline CDR1 is LNHNV and CDR2 is YYDKDF (reference sequence). The CDR3 extends over 16 amino acids. V lost 2 bases and J lost 4, with 15 bases in between. The CDR3 protein is CATSRSPTEKNQPQHF. CDR3 DNA sequence: TGTGCCACCAGCAGATCGCCGACAGAGAAGAATCAGCCCCAGCATTTT.